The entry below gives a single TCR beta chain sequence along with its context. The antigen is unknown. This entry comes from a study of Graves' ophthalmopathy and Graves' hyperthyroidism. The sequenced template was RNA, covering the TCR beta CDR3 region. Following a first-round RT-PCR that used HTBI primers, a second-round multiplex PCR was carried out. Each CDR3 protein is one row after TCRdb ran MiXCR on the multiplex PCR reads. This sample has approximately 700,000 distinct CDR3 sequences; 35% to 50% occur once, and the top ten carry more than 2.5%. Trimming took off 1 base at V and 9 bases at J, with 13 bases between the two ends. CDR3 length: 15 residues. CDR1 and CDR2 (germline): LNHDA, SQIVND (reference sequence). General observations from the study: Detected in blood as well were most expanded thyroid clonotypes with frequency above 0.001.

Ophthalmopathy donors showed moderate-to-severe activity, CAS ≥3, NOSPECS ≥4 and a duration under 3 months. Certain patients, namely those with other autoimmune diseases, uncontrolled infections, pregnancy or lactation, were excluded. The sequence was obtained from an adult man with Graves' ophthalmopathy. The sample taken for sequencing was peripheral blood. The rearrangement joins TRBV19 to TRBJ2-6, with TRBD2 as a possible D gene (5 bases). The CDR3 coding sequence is TGTGCCAGTAGTATAGGCGGAGGACGAGGCAACGTCCTGACTTTC. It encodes CASSIGGGRGNVLTF.